Below, 25 T cell receptor beta chains from the same sample are listed, as sequenced in a study of blood T cell repertoires in COVID-19. TCRdb keeps only in-frame clones here, not all; method: immunoSEQ multiplex PCR. This sample has 300,000 to 400,000 clones, with 85% to 90% found just once. What was sequenced was PBMCs or T cells enriched from blood (not recorded which). The receptors shown here come from a man between 18 and 35 years old who had recovered from COVID-19.

The V gene is TRBV28, the J gene TRBJ1-5, with TRBD1 as a possible D gene (5 bases). CDR1 and CDR2 (germline): MDHEN, SYDVKM. Trimming removed 2 bases at V and 3 bases at J, with 26 bases between. The CDR3 spans 20 residues. The CDR3, as DNA: TGTGCCAGCAGTTTAGGACCTCGGTCGACAGCCACATACGACAATCAGCCCCAGCATTTT. Its protein is CASSLGPRSTATYDNQPQHF.

The rearrangement uses TRBV7-9 and TRBJ1-1, with TRBD1 identical over 7 bases. After removal of 7 bases from V and 0 bases from J, the junction contained 8 bases not matched to a gene. Germline values: CDR1 SEHNR, CDR2 FQNEAQ (reference sequence). This CDR3 has 15 residues. CDR3 nucleotide sequence: TGTGCCAGCACCCCTTCCGGGACAGTGAACACTGAAGCTTTCTTT. This translates into CASTPSGTVNTEAFF.

The chain joins TRBV19 to TRBJ1-1, with D maybe TRBD1 (6 bases). The CDR3 spans 15 residues. The V gene's germline CDR1 is LNHDA and CDR2 SQIVND (reference sequence). The V gene lost 4 bases and the J gene lost 1 base, with 13 bases spanning the gap. The CDR3 DNA is TGTGCCAGTAGTAAACAGGGAGATTGGAACACTGAAGCTTTCTTT. It codes for CASSKQGDWNTEAFF.

This clone was picked up a small number of times. The chain joins TRBV10-3 to TRBJ1-2; 9 bases match TRBD1. Germline assignment: CDR1 ENHRY and CDR2 SYGVKD. Trimming at V came to 7 bases and at J to 6 bases, leaving 6 bases not matched to a gene. The CDR3 has 13 amino acids. As DNA, the CDR3 is TGTGCCATCAAAGGGACAGGGATGGATGGCTACACCTTC. Encoded protein: CAIKGTGMDGYTF.

This chain uses TRBV7-7 with TRBJ2-2; D is perhaps TRBD1 (6 bases). Germline CDR1 and CDR2: SSHAT and FNYEAQ (reference sequence). The CDR3 sequence is 17 residues long. V was pared by 5 bases and J by 0 bases, with 16 bases between. The CDR3 region has the DNA TGTGCCAGCAGCCAACCGCTCAGGGGCCCGAACACCGGGGAGCTGTTTTTT. Residues: CASSQPLRGPNTGELFF. Drawing the rest from reference TRBV7-7 and TRBJ2-2, the complete variable domain is GAGVSQSPRYKVTKRGQDVTLRCDPISSHATLYWYQQALGQGPEFLTYFNYEAQPDKSGLPSDRFSAERPEGSISTLTIQRTEQRDSAMYRCASSQPLRGPNTGELFFGEGSRLTVL.

This chain connects TRBV25-1 to TRBJ1-3; TRBD1 agrees at 7 bases. Germline CDR1 reads MGHDK; CDR2 reads SYGVNS. This CDR3 has 13 amino acids. Trimming at V came to 0 bases and at J to 16 bases, leaving 9 bases not matched to a gene. In DNA, the CDR3 is TGTGCCAGCAGTGAATATACTGGGACAGCCCTTTATTTT. Its protein product is CASSEYTGTALYF.

The chain employs TRBV23-1 and TRBJ2-1; weak D call: TRBD2 (5 bases). TRBV23-1 counts as an open reading frame of uncertain function. V was shortened by 7 bases and J by 5 bases, with 27 bases between the two germline ends. This CDR3 is 18 amino acids long. CDR3 coding DNA: TGCGCCAGCACCCAATTTGGCCCCTGGCTAGGGAGAAACAATGAGCAGTTCTTC. Its translation is CASTQFGPWLGRNNEQFF.

This clone has only a few counts. The chain uses TRBV7-2 and TRBJ1-5; the D is unclear. The germline V and J ends were trimmed by 2 bases and 0 bases, with 14 bases remaining between them. Looked up from germline, CDR1 is SGHTA and CDR2 is FQGNSA. The CDR3 has 17 residues. The CDR3 DNA follows: TGTGCCAGCAGCTTATTCGGAACACAGAATAGCAATCAGCCCCAGCATTTT. It encodes CASSLFGTQNSNQPQHF. Supplemented by reference TRBV7-2 and TRBJ1-5, the full variable domain reads GAGVSQSPSNKVTEKGKDVELRCDPISGHTALYWYRQSLGQGLEFLIYFQGNSAPDKSGLPSDRFSAERTGGSVSTLTIQRTQQEDSAVYLCASSLFGTQNSNQPQHFGDGTRLSIL.

The V call is TRBV4-1, the J call TRBJ1-5; no definite D call. The CDR3 spans 13 residues. V lost 0 bases and J lost 11, with 11 bases in between. Germline V gives CDR1 MGHRA, CDR2 YSYEKL. Written as DNA, the CDR3 is TGCGCCAGCAGCCAAGACCCGAGGGAGGCCCAGCATTTT. This sequence encodes CASSQDPREAQHF.

This clone was seen a single time. The chain joins TRBV14 to TRBJ2-3, with TRBD2 matching over 8 bases. Germline CDR1 SGHDN, CDR2 FVKESK. The trim removed 1 base at V and 7 bases at J, leaving 7 bases unmatched. CDR3 length equals 15 residues. CDR3 bases: TGTGCCAGCAGCCAAGCCGGGACTAGTAGACATACGCAGTATTTT. This encodes CASSQAGTSRHTQYF.

The rearrangement joins TRBV6-2 or TRBV6-3 to TRBJ2-7, with D uncertain. The germline V and J ends were trimmed by 5 bases and 0 bases, with 5 bases remaining between them. The CDR3 covers 12 residues. The V gene's germline CDR1 is MNHEY and CDR2 SVGEGT. This chain's CDR3 is CASSVSSYEQYF. In DNA, the CDR3 is TGTGCCAGCAGTGTGAGCTCCTACGAGCAGTACTTC.

This rearrangement joins TRBV21-1 to TRBJ1-1; TRBD1 is the table's D call and was not checked against the DNA. TRBV21-1 is a recognized pseudogene. This CDR3 is built from 13 residues. The CDR3 protein is CASGQGMNTEAFF. The CDR3, as DNA: TGTGCGTCGGGACAGGGGATGAACACTGAAGCTTTCTTT.

The chain has TRBV6-6 and TRBJ1-3; D remains ambiguous. V was trimmed by 5 bases and J by 4 bases, leaving 21 bases between them. This CDR3 has 17 residues. Germline V gene lookup returns CDR1 MNHNY and CDR2 SVGAGI (reference sequence). The CDR3 DNA is TGTGCCAGCAGTCCTTCCGGGTCCGGAGGGTGGGGAAACACCATATATTTT. Its protein product is CASSPSGSGGWGNTIYF.

The V and J genes are TRBV4-3 and TRBJ2-5, with 8 bases aligning to TRBD2. The V and J ends lost 3 bases and 5 bases, in that order; junction bases with no gene match: 14. The germline gives CDR1 LGHNA, CDR2 YSLEER. CDR3 length equals 17 residues. DNA of the CDR3: TGCGCCAGCAGCCAGAGCGATTCCCGGGAGGGCCTTGAGACCCAGTACTTC. This gives the protein CASSQSDSREGLETQYF.

The V gene is TRBV6-5, the J gene TRBJ1-2; D is unclear. Per the germline V gene, CDR1 is MNHEY and CDR2 is SVGAGI. With 4 bases removed from V and 3 bases from J, the gap between germline ends came to 6 bases. The CDR3 is made up of 12 amino acids. The CDR3 region is CASSSYYYGYTF. The CDR3 DNA reads as TGTGCCAGCAGTTCGTACTACTATGGCTACACCTTC.

This clone was recorded only once. V and J are TRBV28 and TRBJ2-7; 7 positions agree with TRBD1. This CDR3 spans 14 amino acids. Unmatched junction bases numbered 7, after V lost 4 bases and J lost 4 bases. CDR1 is MDHEN, CDR2 SYDVKM, per germline. In DNA, the CDR3 is TGTGCCAGCAGTTCGGGACAGCCTCCTTACGAGCAGTACTTC. It encodes CASSSGQPPYEQYF.

This chain joins TRBV3-1 (or the pseudogene TRBV3-2) and TRBJ1-6, with 9 bases identical to TRBD1. Trimming cost V 7 bases and J 10 bases; bases outside gene matches: 14. CDR1 is LGHDT, CDR2 YNNKEL, per germline (reference sequence). The CDR3 sequence is 16 residues long. In DNA, the CDR3 is TGTGCCAGCACTCTATCGCTACAGGGGGCAGACTCACCCCTCCACTTT. This translates into CASTLSLQGADSPLHF.

The V call is TRBV10-1, the J call TRBJ2-2, with 10 bases fitting TRBD2. Germline-derived CDR1 and CDR2 are WNHNN and SYGVQD (reference sequence). Unmatched junction bases numbered 3, after V lost 7 bases and J lost 7 bases. The CDR3 sequence is 13 residues long. For the CDR3, the DNA is TGCGCCAGCACTAGCGGGGGCGGCGGGGAGCTGTTTTTT. Amino acids: CASTSGGGGELFF.

V usage is TRBV13 and J usage is TRBJ2-6, with TRBD1 matching over 7 bases. The length of the CDR3 is 17 residues. Germline CDR1 is PRHDT and CDR2 is FYEKMQ (reference sequence). Losses at the gene ends were 0 bases for V and 1 base for J; bases not matched to a gene: 3. CDR3 nucleotide sequence: TGTGCCAGCAGCTTAGGGGGACAGCTTTCTGGGGCCAACGTCCTGACTTTC. The encoded protein is CASSLGGQLSGANVLTF.

The chain uses TRBV2 and TRBJ2-1, with TRBD1 identical over 9 bases. The CDR3 covers 15 residues. Germline V gene lookup returns CDR1 SNHLY and CDR2 FYNNEI. Germline trimming cut 6 bases from V and 8 bases from J; bases unmatched to any gene: 11. The CDR3: CASREQTGGYHEQFF. CDR3 nucleotides: TGTGCCAGCAGAGAACAGACAGGGGGGTACCATGAGCAGTTCTTC.

V usage is TRBV5-1 and J usage is TRBJ1-2; 7 nucleotides agree with TRBD1. Germline CDR1 is SGHRS and CDR2 is YFSETQ. With 5 bases clipped from V and 6 bases from J, the junction kept 4 bases outside the gene matches. There are 12 residues in the CDR3. CDR3 sequence reads: CASSYDRDGYTF. In DNA, the CDR3 is TGCGCCAGCAGTTACGACAGGGATGGCTACACCTTC. The entire variable domain, with the rest obtained from reference TRBV5-1 and TRBJ1-2, is as follows: KAGVTQTPRYLIKTRGQQVTLSCSPISGHRSVSWYQQTPGQGLQFLFEYFSETQRNKGNFPGRFSGRQFSNSRSEMNVSTLELGDSALYLCASSYDRDGYTFGSGTRLTVV.

V gene TRBV18 combines with J gene TRBJ1-2; TRBD1 agrees at 8 bases. Unmatched junction bases numbered 6, after V lost 4 bases and J lost 2 bases. CDR1 KGHSH and CDR2 LQKENI come from the germline V gene. The CDR3 has 15 residues. DNA of the CDR3: TGTGCCAGCTCACTCACGACAGGGGTGAACTATGGCTACACCTTC. Protein sequence: CASSLTTGVNYGYTF.

J is TRBJ2-2 and V is TRBV7-3, with D perhaps matching TRBD2 (6 bases). Germline CDR1 is SGHTA and CDR2 is FQGTGA. Trimming shortened V by 1 base and J by 0 bases, and 9 bases separated the two germline ends. This CDR3 has 16 residues. CDR3 nucleotide sequence: TGTGCCAGCAGCTTAAATAGCGGATCGAACACCGGGGAGCTGTTTTTT. It yields the protein CASSLNSGSNTGELFF. Supplemented by reference TRBV7-3 and TRBJ2-2, the full variable domain reads GAGVSQTPSNKVTEKGKYVELRCDPISGHTALYWYRQSLGQGPEFLIYFQGTGAADDSGLPNDRFFAVRPEGSVSTLKIQRTERGDSAVYLCASSLNSGSNTGELFFGEGSRLTVL.

The chain is built from TRBV6-2 or TRBV6-3 and TRBJ2-7; TRBD1 matches at 7 bases. The CDR3 runs 14 residues. Trimming removed 0 bases from V and 3 bases from J; junction bases left unmatched: 2. Per the germline V gene, CDR1 is MNHEY and CDR2 is SVGEGT. The CDR3 DNA reads TGTGCCAGCAGTTACTCTGACAGGGTCTACGAGCAGTACTTC. Translated, it gives CASSYSDRVYEQYF.

The rearrangement joins TRBV23-1 to TRBJ2-7; D not resolved. TRBV23-1 is an open reading frame, and its role is uncertain. This CDR3 contains 13 residues. Trimming took off 6 bases at V and 2 bases at J, with 11 bases between the two ends. Here the CDR3 DNA reads TGCGCCAGCAGCCCTGACTTCCCCTACGAGCAGTACTTC. Translation: CASSPDFPYEQYF.